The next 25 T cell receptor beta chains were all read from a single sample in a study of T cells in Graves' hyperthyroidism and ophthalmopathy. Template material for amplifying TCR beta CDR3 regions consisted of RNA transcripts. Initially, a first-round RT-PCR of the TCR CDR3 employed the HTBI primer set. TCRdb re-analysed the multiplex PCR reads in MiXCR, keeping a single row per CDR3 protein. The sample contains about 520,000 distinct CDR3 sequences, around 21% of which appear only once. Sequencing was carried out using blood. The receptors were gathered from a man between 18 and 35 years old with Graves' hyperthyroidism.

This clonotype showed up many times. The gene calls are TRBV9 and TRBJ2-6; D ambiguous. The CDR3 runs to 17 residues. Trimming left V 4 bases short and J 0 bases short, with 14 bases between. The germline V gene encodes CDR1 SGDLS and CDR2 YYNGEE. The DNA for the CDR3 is TGTGCCAGCAGCCCCCAGGAGAGACACTCTGGGGCCAACGTCCTGACTTTC. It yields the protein CASSPQERHSGANVLTF.

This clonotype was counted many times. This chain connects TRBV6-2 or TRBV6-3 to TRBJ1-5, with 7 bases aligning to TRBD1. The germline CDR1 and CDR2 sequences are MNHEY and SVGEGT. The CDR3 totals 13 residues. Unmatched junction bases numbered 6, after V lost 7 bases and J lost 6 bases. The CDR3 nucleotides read TGTGCCAGCACGAGGGGGCCAGGTCAGCCCCAGCATTTT. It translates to CASTRGPGQPQHF.

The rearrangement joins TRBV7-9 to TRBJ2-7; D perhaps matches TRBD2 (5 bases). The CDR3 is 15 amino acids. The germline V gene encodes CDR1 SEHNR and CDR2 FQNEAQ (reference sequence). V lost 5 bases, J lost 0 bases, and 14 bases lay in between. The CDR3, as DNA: TGTGCCAGCAGCGGGTGGACTGAACACTCCTACGAGCAGTACTTC. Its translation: CASSGWTEHSYEQYF.

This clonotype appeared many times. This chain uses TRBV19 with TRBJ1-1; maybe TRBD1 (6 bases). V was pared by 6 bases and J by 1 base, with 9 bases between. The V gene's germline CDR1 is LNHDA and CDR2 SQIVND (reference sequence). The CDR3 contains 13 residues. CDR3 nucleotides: TGTGCCAGTAGAGGGGGGCCGAACACTGAAGCTTTCTTT. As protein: CASRGGPNTEAFF.

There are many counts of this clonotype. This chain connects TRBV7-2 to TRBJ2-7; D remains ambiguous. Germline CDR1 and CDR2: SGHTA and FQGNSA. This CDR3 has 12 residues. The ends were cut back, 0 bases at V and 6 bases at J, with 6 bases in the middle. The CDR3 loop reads CASSLASGEQYF. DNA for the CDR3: TGTGCCAGCAGCTTAGCCTCGGGCGAGCAGTACTTC.

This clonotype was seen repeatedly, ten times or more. CDR3 residues: CASSVYDQPQHF. The DNA for the CDR3 is TGTGCCAGCAGTGTGTACGATCAGCCCCAGCATTTT. The chain uses TRBV12-3 or TRBV12-4 and TRBJ1-5; no firm D call. Deletions cut 5 bases from V and 5 bases from J, with 7 bases between. The CDR3 sequence is 12 residues long.

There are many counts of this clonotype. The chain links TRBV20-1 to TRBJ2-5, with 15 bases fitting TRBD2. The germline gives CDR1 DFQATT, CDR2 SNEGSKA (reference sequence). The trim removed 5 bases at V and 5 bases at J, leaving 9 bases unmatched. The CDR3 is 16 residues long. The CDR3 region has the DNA TGCAGTGCTGAAGGACTAGCGGGGGGGTATGAGGAGACCCAGTACTTC. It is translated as CSAEGLAGGYEETQYF.

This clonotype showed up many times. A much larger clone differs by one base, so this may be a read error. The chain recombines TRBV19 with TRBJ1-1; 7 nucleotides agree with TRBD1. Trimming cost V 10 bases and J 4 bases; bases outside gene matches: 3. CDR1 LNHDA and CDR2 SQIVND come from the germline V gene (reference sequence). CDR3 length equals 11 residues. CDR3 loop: CATHRGTEAFF. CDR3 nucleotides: TGTGCCACCCACAGGGGCACTGAAGCTTTCTTT. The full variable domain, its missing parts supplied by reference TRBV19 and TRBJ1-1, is DGGITQSPKYLFRKEGQNVTLSCEQNLNHDAMYWYRQDPGQGLRLIYYSQIVNDFQKGDIAEGYSVSREKKESFPLTVTSAQKNPTAFYLCATHRGTEAFFGQGTRLTVV.

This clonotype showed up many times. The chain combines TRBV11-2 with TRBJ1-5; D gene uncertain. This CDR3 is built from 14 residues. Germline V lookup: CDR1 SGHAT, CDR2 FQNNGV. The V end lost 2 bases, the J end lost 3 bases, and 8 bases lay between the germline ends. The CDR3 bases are TGTGCCAGCAGCTTAACTATTACCAATCAGCCCCAGCATTTT. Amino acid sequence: CASSLTITNQPQHF.

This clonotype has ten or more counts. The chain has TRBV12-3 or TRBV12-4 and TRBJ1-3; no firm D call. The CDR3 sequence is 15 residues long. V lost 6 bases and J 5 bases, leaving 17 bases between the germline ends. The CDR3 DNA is TGTGCCAGCAGCACGGTGGTGACACTTCGAAACACCATATATTTT. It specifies CASSTVVTLRNTIYF.

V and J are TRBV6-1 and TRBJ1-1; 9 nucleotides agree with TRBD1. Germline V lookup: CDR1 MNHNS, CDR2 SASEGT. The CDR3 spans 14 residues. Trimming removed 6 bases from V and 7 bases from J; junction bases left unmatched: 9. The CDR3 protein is CASSVGRGQGEAFF. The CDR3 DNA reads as TGTGCCAGCAGCGTAGGTAGGGGACAGGGTGAAGCTTTCTTT.

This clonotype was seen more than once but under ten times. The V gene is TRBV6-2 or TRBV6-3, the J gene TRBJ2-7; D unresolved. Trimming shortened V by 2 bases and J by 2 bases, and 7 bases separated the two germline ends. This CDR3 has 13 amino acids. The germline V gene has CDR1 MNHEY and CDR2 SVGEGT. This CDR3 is CASSYRTTYEQYF. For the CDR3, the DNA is TGTGCCAGCAGTTACCGCACCACCTACGAGCAGTACTTC.

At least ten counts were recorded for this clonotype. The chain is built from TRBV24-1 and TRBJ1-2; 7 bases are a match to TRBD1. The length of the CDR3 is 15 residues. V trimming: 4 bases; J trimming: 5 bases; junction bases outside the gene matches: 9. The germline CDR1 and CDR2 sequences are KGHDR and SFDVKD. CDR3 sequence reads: CATSDPRGTAYGYTF. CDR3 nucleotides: TGTGCCACCAGTGACCCCCGAGGGACAGCATATGGCTACACCTTC.

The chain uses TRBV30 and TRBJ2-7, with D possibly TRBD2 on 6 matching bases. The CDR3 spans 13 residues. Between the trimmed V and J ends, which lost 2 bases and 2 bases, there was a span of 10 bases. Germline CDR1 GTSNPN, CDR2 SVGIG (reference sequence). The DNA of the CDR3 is TGTGCCTGGAGTACGGGACTTCCCTACGAGCAGTACTTC. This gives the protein CAWSTGLPYEQYF. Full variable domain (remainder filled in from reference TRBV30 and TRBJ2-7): SQTIHQWPATLVQPVGSPLSLECTVEGTSNPNLYWYRQAAGRGLQLLFYSVGIGQISSEVPQNLSASRPQDRQFILSSKKLLLSDSGFYLCAWSTGLPYEQYFGPGTRLTVT.

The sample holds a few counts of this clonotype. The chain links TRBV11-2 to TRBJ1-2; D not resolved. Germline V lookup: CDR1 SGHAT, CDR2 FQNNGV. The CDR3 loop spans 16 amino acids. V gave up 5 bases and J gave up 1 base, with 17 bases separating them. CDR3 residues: CASSPFVTDFNYGYTF. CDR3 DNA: TGTGCCAGCAGCCCCTTTGTCACAGACTTTAACTATGGCTACACCTTC.

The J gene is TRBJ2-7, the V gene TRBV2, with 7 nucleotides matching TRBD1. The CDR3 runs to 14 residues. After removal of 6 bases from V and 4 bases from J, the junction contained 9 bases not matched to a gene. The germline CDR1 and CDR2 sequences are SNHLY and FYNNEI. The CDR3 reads CASSDRVLGYEQYF. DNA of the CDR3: TGTGCCAGCAGCGACAGGGTCCTCGGGTACGAGCAGTACTTC.

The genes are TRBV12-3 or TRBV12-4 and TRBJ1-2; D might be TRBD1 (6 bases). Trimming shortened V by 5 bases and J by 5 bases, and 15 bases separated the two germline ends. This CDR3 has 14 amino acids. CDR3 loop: CASSPLGGLYGYTF. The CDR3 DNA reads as TGTGCCAGCAGTCCCCTTGGGGGGCTGTATGGCTACACCTTC.

CDR3 sequence: CATATTGETQYF. CDR3 nucleotide sequence: TGTGCCACCGCGACAACAGGGGAGACCCAGTACTTC. The genes are TRBV28 and TRBJ2-5, with a weak D call TRBD1 (6 bases). Germline CDR1 and CDR2: MDHEN and SYDVKM. Trimming shortened V by 10 bases and J by 5 bases, and 14 bases separated the two germline ends. The CDR3 contains 12 residues.

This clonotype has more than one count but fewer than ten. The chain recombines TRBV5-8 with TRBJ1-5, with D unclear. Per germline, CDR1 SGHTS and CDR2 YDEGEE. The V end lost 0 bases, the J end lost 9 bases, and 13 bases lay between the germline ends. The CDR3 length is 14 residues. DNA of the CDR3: TGTGCCAGCAGCTTGGTCGGGTCAGGAGGGCCCCAGCATTTT. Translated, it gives CASSLVGSGGPQHF.

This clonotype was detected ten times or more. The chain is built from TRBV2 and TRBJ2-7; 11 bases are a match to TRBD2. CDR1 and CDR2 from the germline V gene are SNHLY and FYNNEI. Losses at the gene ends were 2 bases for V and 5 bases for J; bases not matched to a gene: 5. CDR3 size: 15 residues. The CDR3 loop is CASSETSGGLHEQYF. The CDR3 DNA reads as TGTGCCAGCAGTGAAACTAGCGGGGGTCTACACGAGCAGTACTTC.

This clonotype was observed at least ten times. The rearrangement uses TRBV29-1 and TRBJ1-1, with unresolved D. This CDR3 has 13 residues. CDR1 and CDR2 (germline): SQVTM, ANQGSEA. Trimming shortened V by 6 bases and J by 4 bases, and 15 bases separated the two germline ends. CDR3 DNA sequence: TGCAGCGTCATGACCTGGAGCGGCACTGAAGCTTTCTTT. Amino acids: CSVMTWSGTEAFF.

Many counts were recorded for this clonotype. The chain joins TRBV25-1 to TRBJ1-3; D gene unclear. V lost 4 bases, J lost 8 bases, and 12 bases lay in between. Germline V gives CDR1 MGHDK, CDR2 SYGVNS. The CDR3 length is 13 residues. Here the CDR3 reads CASSGQFGYTIYF. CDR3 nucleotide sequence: TGTGCCAGCAGTGGTCAATTCGGATACACCATATATTTT.

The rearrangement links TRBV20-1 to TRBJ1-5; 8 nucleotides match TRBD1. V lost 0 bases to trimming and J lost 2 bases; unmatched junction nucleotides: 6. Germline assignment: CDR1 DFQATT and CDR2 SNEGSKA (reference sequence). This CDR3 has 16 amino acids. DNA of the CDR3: TGCAGTGCTAGAGAAACGCAGGGGGCAGGCAATCAGCCCCAGCATTTT. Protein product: CSARETQGAGNQPQHF.

In DNA form, the CDR3 reads TGTGCCAGCAGCTCACAGGGACAGGCGGGGGAGCAGTACTTC. It yields the protein CASSSQGQAGEQYF. The rearrangement links TRBV7-2 to TRBJ2-7; 8 bases map to TRBD1. CDR3 length: 14 amino acids. Germline CDR1 and CDR2: SGHTA and FQGNSA. Trimming took 4 bases from V and 7 from J; bases not matched to a gene: 9.

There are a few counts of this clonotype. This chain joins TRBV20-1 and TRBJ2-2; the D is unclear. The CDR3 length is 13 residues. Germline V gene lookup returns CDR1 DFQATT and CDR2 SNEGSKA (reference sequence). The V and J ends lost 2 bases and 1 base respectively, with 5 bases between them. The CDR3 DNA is TGCAGTGCTAGATGGCAGAACACCGGGGAGCTGTTTTTT. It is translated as CSARWQNTGELFF.